This T cell receptor beta chain was sequenced in a study of cytomegalovirus exposure and HLA in healthy donors (dated by TCRdb to about 2017). Regarding the research as a whole: According to a later analysis, one platform produced both the roughly 110 validation repertoires and the 666 repertoires of the first cohort. Besides the first cohort of 500 to 700 subjects, a separate validation cohort made up of roughly 120 different subjects was used. To predict cytomegalovirus infection status, the study brought together high-throughput TCR immunosequencing, statistical association of individual TCRs with disease status, and machine learning. The study aimed to test whether signatures of past pathogen exposure could be identified by cataloging public T cell receptors.

The library came from the immunoSEQ multiplex PCR assay. Regarding the original processing steps: A statistical classification framework was built for diagnosing cytomegalovirus status from the catalog of TCR beta chain sequences. Drawn from immuneACCESS, this table holds only the in-frame rearrangements with V and J called that TCRdb kept. Clones are partly lost; checked studies trace under half to an unresolved V gene and leave the rest unexplained. V, J and clone size derive from that table, while D and trimming were established from the DNA sequence. In this sample the table shows about 50,000 clones, roughly 92% of which occur a single time. Under 1.5% of the sample comes from the top ten. A note on this clone: Its cognate antigen has yet to be identified. The input lacks base qualities; no much larger clone sits a single base away.

On the study overall, not on this receptor specifically: In vitro tests confirmed that a few of the cytomegalovirus-associated TCR beta chains recognize cytomegalovirus antigens. Across donors, most TCR sequences were observed very rarely, whereas some public TCRs were present in many individuals. The study gave a list of over 150 TCR beta chains associated with cytomegalovirus. Subsequent analysis determined that TCRs grouped into clusters in the first cohort also showed a tendency toward co-occurrence across the approximately 110 validation repertoires, and approximately 94% of cluster scores exceeded 0. The classifier was reported to diagnose cytomegalovirus status with high specificity and sensitivity in both the original and validation cohorts. It was suggested by the authors that the approach could potentially be generalized to other disease states and immunological phenotypes. The validation cohort had no HLA typing available for a later analysis, so co-occurrence within that cohort was assessed over all 120 repertoires.

Separate from the approximately 670-subject first cohort, the validation cohort of roughly 130 subjects was the group to which the donors belonged. CDR1 and CDR2 are drawn from the germline V gene: KGHSH, LQKENI. The CDR3, from cysteine to phenylalanine, totals 16 residues. The CDR3 DNA has 48 bases and is translated from base 1. Deletion took 1 base off V and 3 bases off J, with a span of 16 bases between the germline ends. The material sequenced was PBMCs. This sequence originates from a young man in good health and CMV-seronegative. In this chain, TRBV18 is recombined with TRBJ2-7; no D gene call is confident. CDR3 region: CASSPLPGPRSYEQYF. Read as DNA, the sequence is TGTGCCAGCTCACCACTGCCGGGTCCAAGGAGCTACGAGCAGTACTTC.